These 27 T cell receptor beta chains were sequenced from one sample in a study of T cell responses to AZD1222 COVID-19 vaccine. Libraries were prepared by immunoSEQ multiplex PCR; TCRdb keeps only in-frame clonotypes and omits some of them. Counted here are tens of thousands of clones, about 83% occurring once; the ten biggest clones make up more than 9%. The sample was peripheral blood, taken 28 days after the second AZD1222 dose. The receptors originated from an adult who received the AZD1222 COVID-19 vaccine.

The V call is TRBV18, the J call TRBJ1-6; no firm D call. The CDR3 has 14 residues. Looked up from germline, CDR1 is KGHSH and CDR2 is LQKENI. V was shortened by 4 bases and J by 4 bases, with 8 bases between the two germline ends. This CDR3 is CASSQGQYNSPLHF. CDR3 in DNA: TGTGCCAGCTCACAAGGGCAGTATAATTCACCCCTCCACTTT.

In this sample, this clone turned up a few times. The gene calls are TRBV4-3 and TRBJ2-4; 9 positions match TRBD1. Trimming cost V 0 bases and J 4 bases; bases outside gene matches: 4. CDR1 is LGHNA, CDR2 YSLEER, per germline. The CDR3 covers 16 residues. The DNA for the CDR3 is TGCGCCAGCAGCCAAGAGTATGACAGGGGGAAAAACATTCAGTACTTC. This gives the protein CASSQEYDRGKNIQYF.

V and J are TRBV5-1 and TRBJ1-1, with no clear D. The CDR3 runs to 15 residues. Germline V gene data show CDR1 as SGHRS and CDR2 as YFSETQ. V dropped 0 bases and J dropped 4 bases, with 13 bases sitting between them. The CDR3: CASSLGAGRPTEAFF. The DNA for the CDR3 is TGCGCCAGCAGCTTGGGGGCTGGCAGGCCCACTGAAGCTTTCTTT.

The rearrangement joins TRBV4-1 to TRBJ2-2; D might be TRBD2 (7 bases). CDR3 length equals 18 residues. V lost 0 bases, J lost 6 bases, and 20 bases lay in between. The germline CDR1 and CDR2 sequences are MGHRA and YSYEKL. The CDR3 region is CASSQDNRGGLIAGELFF. Written as DNA, the CDR3 is TGCGCCAGCAGCCAAGATAATAGGGGGGGCCTAATTGCCGGGGAGCTGTTTTTT.

The chain carries TRBV7-6 and TRBJ1-4; 10 positions agree with TRBD1. The CDR3 length is 15 residues. Germline V gene sequence: CDR1 SGHVS, CDR2 FNYEAQ. Unmatched junction bases numbered 2, after V lost 1 base and J lost 6 bases. The DNA of the CDR3 is TGTGCCAGCAGCTTAGGGGGACAGGGGTATGAAAAACTGTTTTTT. Translating gives CASSLGGQGYEKLFF.

The rearrangement joins TRBV7-2 to TRBJ2-2; 9 nucleotides align to TRBD1. This CDR3 has 15 residues. The germline gives CDR1 SGHTA, CDR2 FQGNSA. With V trimmed by 3 bases and J by 5 bases, 4 bases remained unmatched. The CDR3 sequence: CASSFGTGRTGELFF. The CDR3, as DNA: TGTGCCAGCAGCTTTGGGACAGGGAGAACCGGGGAGCTGTTTTTT.

V gene TRBV5-1 combines with J gene TRBJ1-1; D is unresolved. V was shortened by 0 bases and J by 1 base, with 7 bases between the two germline ends. CDR1 and CDR2 from the germline V gene are SGHRS and YFSETQ. CDR3 length: 14 residues. The CDR3 region has the DNA TGCGCCAGCAGCTTGGGGTCCACGAACACTGAAGCTTTCTTT. Its translation: CASSLGSTNTEAFF.

J is TRBJ1-5 and V is TRBV2, with D possibly matching TRBD1 (6 bases). The CDR3 runs 15 residues. Germline V gene sequence: CDR1 SNHLY, CDR2 FYNNEI. The germline V and J ends were trimmed by 6 bases and 1 base, with 13 bases remaining between them. CDR3 nucleotides: TGTGCCAGCAGAGCCGGGACAACCAGCAATCAGCCCCAGCATTTT. Amino acids: CASRAGTTSNQPQHF.

The chain recombines TRBV9 with TRBJ1-1, with D uncertain. In germline, CDR1 is SGDLS, CDR2 YYNGEE. Trimming took off 7 bases at V and 5 bases at J, with 15 bases between the two ends. This CDR3 comprises 13 residues. The CDR3 DNA is TGTGCCAGCGGCCGGGCCTCGGGAACTGAAGCTTTCTTT. This gives the protein CASGRASGTEAFF.

This CDR3 reads CASSQPQDRGREQYF. The CDR3 DNA reads TGTGCCAGCAGCCAACCCCAGGACAGGGGGAGGGAGCAGTACTTC. The V call is TRBV4-2, the J call TRBJ2-7, with 10 positions matching TRBD1. Germline CDR1 LGHNA, CDR2 YNFKEQ. This CDR3 has 15 residues. V dropped 2 bases and J dropped 7; count of bases not matched to a gene: 8.

This rearrangement joins TRBV11-2 to TRBJ2-7; D might be TRBD2 (5 bases). Germline V gives CDR1 SGHAT, CDR2 FQNNGV. V lost 1 base and J 2 bases, leaving 15 bases between the germline ends. This CDR3 region has 16 residues. The CDR3 is CASSLGGYSTPYEQYF. The CDR3 DNA is TGTGCCAGCAGCTTAGGAGGGTATTCCACCCCCTACGAGCAGTACTTC.

The CDR3 here is CSPKGTPDTGELFF. DNA of the CDR3: TGCAGCCCCAAGGGGACACCGGACACCGGGGAGCTGTTTTTT. The rearrangement uses TRBV29-1 and TRBJ2-2; D is perhaps TRBD1 (6 bases). CDR3 length equals 14 residues. The germline V gene encodes CDR1 SQVTM and CDR2 ANQGSEA. The ends were cut back, 8 bases at V and 3 bases at J, with 16 bases in the middle.

The CDR3 DNA is TGTGCCAGCAGTTCCACCGGGACAGCCTACAATGAGCAGTTCTTC. Encoded protein: CASSSTGTAYNEQFF. The J gene is TRBJ2-1, the V gene TRBV7-9, with 7 nucleotides matching TRBD1. CDR3 length: 15 residues. Per the germline V gene, CDR1 is SEHNR and CDR2 is FQNEAQ (reference sequence). Trimming removed 6 bases from V and 2 bases from J; junction bases left unmatched: 7. The variable domain in full, completed from reference TRBV7-9 and TRBJ2-1, reads DTGVSQNPRHKITKRGQNVTFRCDPISEHNRLYWYRQTLGQGPEFLTYFQNEAQLEKSRLLSDRFSAERPKGSFSTLEIQRTEQGDSAMYLCASSSTGTAYNEQFFGPGTRLTVL.

V is TRBV10-3 and J is TRBJ2-1; D might be TRBD2 (6 bases). The germline V gene has CDR1 ENHRY and CDR2 SYGVKD. The CDR3 runs to 12 residues. Trimming removed 9 bases at V and 3 bases at J, with 9 bases between. CDR3 protein: CAIRGFYNEQFF. CDR3 nucleotide sequence: TGTGCCATACGGGGGTTCTACAATGAGCAGTTCTTC.

The V gene is TRBV19, the J gene TRBJ1-6; no definite D call. Per germline, CDR1 LNHDA and CDR2 SQIVND (reference sequence). This CDR3 region has 15 residues. This CDR3 is CAPRTASSYNSPLHF. In nucleotides, the CDR3 is TGTGCACCGAGGACGGCCAGCTCCTATAATTCACCCCTCCACTTT.

The chain links TRBV7-3 to TRBJ2-7; possible D gene TRBD1, 5 bases. Trimming pared 2 bases from V and 3 bases from J, leaving 14 bases between. Germline V CDR1 and CDR2: SGHTA, FQGTGA. This CDR3 region has 15 residues. The CDR3 sequence: CASSLLLQDNYEQYF. The CDR3 coding sequence is TGTGCCAGCAGCTTACTTCTACAGGATAACTACGAGCAGTACTTC.

The CDR3 sequence is CASSQGLAEEGTQYF. CDR3 in DNA: TGTGCCAGCAGCCAGGGACTCGCCGAGGAGGGTACGCAGTATTTT. This chain connects TRBV13 to TRBJ2-3; possibly TRBD2 for D (6 bases). This CDR3 is 15 amino acids long. V was clipped by 5 bases and J by 8 bases, with 20 bases between them. CDR1 is PRHDT, CDR2 FYEKMQ, per germline (reference sequence).

This chain joins TRBV14 and TRBJ2-7; 7 positions agree with TRBD1. The V gene's germline CDR1 is SGHDN and CDR2 FVKESK. The CDR3 extends over 17 amino acids. With 0 bases clipped from V and 4 bases from J, the junction kept 12 bases outside the gene matches. CDR3 sequence (DNA): TGTGCCAGCAGCCAAGATGACCCCACCGGGACAGCGTACGAGCAGTACTTC. Amino acids: CASSQDDPTGTAYEQYF. The whole variable domain, filled in from reference TRBV14 and TRBJ2-7, reads EAGVTQFPSHSVIEKGQTVTLRCDPISGHDNLYWYRRVMGKEIKFLLHFVKESKQDESGMPNNRFLAERTGGTYSTLKVQPAELEDSGVYFCASSQDDPTGTAYEQYFGPGTRLTVT.

This clone has just one count. The V call is TRBV18, the J call TRBJ1-2; TRBD1 is a possible D gene (5 bases). Germline V gives CDR1 KGHSH, CDR2 LQKENI. The CDR3 totals 13 residues. V dropped 3 bases and J dropped 8 bases, with 13 bases sitting between them. The DNA for the CDR3 is TGTGCCAGCTCACCCGGGACGGCAAAGGGCTACACCTTC. Protein product: CASSPGTAKGYTF.

This chain links TRBV2 with TRBJ2-7; D is perhaps TRBD2 (6 bases). Germline CDR1 SNHLY, CDR2 FYNNEI. CDR3 length: 17 residues. The germline V and J ends were trimmed by 5 bases and 2 bases, with 22 bases remaining between them. DNA for the CDR3: TGTGCCAGCAGTCACTCGGGTGGGAGGAGCCTCCCCTACGAGCAGTACTTC. This codes for CASSHSGGRSLPYEQYF.

The chain recombines TRBV28 with TRBJ1-2, with D hard to call. The CDR3 loop spans 15 amino acids. Germline V lookup: CDR1 MDHEN, CDR2 SYDVKM. With 6 bases removed from V and 3 bases from J, the gap between germline ends came to 17 bases. CDR3 amino acids: CASSPGSGPYYGYTF. The CDR3, as DNA: TGTGCCAGCAGCCCCGGGTCAGGTCCCTACTATGGCTACACCTTC.

The V and J genes are TRBV4-2 and TRBJ1-2, with D tentatively TRBD1 (6 bases). Trimming left V 0 bases short and J 2 bases short, with 22 bases between. The germline gives CDR1 LGHNA, CDR2 YNFKEQ. The CDR3 contains 19 residues. The CDR3 DNA is TGTGCCAGCAGCCAAGATATTGGCACAGGGAGGAGGGGGAACTATGGCTACACCTTC. Residues: CASSQDIGTGRRGNYGYTF.

The V and J genes are TRBV7-9 and TRBJ1-2, with 7 bases lining up with TRBD1. CDR3 length: 14 amino acids. The V gene's germline CDR1 is SEHNR and CDR2 FQNEAQ (reference sequence). The V gene end was trimmed by 5 bases and the J gene end by 6 bases; junction bases not matched to a gene: 9. The DNA of the CDR3 is TGTGCCAGCAGCATCCGGGACAGTGGTAATGGCTACACCTTC. Translated: CASSIRDSGNGYTF.

This chain connects TRBV6-5 to TRBJ2-5; no clear D gene. Trimming shortened V by 2 bases and J by 5 bases, and 15 bases separated the two germline ends. CDR3 size: 15 residues. Germline CDR1 MNHEY, CDR2 SVGAGI. The CDR3: CASSYRSYYRETQYF. CDR3 coding DNA: TGTGCCAGCAGTTACCGCAGTTACTATCGTGAGACCCAGTACTTC.

The V gene is TRBV4-2, the J gene TRBJ1-1; D is unclear. The CDR3 contains 13 residues. The germline CDR1 and CDR2 sequences are LGHNA and YNFKEQ. V was trimmed by 0 bases and J by 3 bases, leaving 5 bases between them. CDR3 coding DNA: TGTGCCAGCAGCCAAGATTATGACACTGAAGCTTTCTTT. Its translation: CASSQDYDTEAFF.

This chain uses TRBV4-2 with TRBJ2-5; TRBD2 matches 8 bases. Germline V gives CDR1 LGHNA, CDR2 YNFKEQ. J was trimmed by 2 bases and V by 1 base; bases with no gene match: 9. CDR3 length: 17 residues. CDR3 in amino acids: CASSQASASGRQETQYF. CDR3 coding DNA: TGTGCCAGCAGCCAAGCGTCGGCTAGCGGGCGGCAAGAGACCCAGTACTTC.

This clone is a singleton in its sample. The J gene is TRBJ2-7, the V gene TRBV2, with D possibly being TRBD2 (5 bases). Trimming cost V 3 bases and J 0 bases, with 9 bases left between them. CDR3 length: 14 amino acids. Germline lookup yields CDR1 SNHLY and CDR2 FYNNEI. CDR3 sequence: CASSDAAGSYEQYF. CDR3 DNA sequence: TGTGCCAGCAGTGATGCGGCGGGCTCCTACGAGCAGTACTTC. The full variable domain, in which reference TRBV2 and TRBJ2-7 provide the parts outside the CDR3, is EPEVTQTPSHQVTQMGQEVILRCVPISNHLYFYWYRQILGQKVEFLVSFYNNEISEKSEIFDDQFSVERPDGSNFTLKIRSTKLEDSAMYFCASSDAAGSYEQYFGPGTRLTVT.